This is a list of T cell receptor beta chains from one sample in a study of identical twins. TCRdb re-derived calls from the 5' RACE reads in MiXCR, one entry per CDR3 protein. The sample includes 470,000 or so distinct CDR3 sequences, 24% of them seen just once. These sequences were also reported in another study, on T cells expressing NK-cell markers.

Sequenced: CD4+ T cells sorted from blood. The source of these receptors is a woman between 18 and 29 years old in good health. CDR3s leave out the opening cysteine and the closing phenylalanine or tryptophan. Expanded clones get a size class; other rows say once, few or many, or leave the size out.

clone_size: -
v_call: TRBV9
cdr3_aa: ASSVSSGGRADTQY

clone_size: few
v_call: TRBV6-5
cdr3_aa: ASSYFQKQF

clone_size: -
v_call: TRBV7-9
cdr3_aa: ASSLAPYNEQF

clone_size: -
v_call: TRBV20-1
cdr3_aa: SAPRTGTRGYGYT

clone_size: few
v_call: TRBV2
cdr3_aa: ASSEEGTPPF

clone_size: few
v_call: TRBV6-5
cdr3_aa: ASSLTGLPSYEQY

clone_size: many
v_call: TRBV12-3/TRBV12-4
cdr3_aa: ATTLAGGQDTQY

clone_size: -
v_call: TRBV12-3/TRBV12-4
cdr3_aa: ASMGLTRTGEQY

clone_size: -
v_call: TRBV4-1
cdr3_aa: ASSLSSGAYNEQF

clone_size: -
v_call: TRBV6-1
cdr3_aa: ASKGLTSTGELF

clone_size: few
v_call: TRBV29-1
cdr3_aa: SVDRLFGEQY

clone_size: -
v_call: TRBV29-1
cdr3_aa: SVEEGQRETQY

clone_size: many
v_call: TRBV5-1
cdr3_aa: ASRYTSGDTQY

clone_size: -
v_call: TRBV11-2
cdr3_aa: ASSLELAGGPEQF

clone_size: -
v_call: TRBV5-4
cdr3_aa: ASSWTGTTGELF

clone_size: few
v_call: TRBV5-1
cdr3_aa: ASSLGPGQGVKEQF

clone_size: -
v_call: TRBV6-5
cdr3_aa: ASSYSRTGRSYEQY

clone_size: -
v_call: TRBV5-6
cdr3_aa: ASSFGQGRNQPQH

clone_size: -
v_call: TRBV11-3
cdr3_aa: ASSPGTGGNSYNEQF

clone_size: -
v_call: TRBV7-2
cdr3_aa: ASSWRLAGGVNEQF

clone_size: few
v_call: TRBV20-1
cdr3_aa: SARGTSTSAEQY

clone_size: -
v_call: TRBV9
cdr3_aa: ASSPSPLNTEAF

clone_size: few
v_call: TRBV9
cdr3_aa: ASTRGGRTGLAGMDTQY

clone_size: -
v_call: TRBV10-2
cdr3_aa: ASSEWSGGAEETQY

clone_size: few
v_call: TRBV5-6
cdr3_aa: ASSRASEQF

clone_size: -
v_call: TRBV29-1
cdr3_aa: SVAPGIHEQY

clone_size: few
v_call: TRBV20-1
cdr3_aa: SAGQGLRGYT

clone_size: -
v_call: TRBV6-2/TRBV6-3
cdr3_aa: ASREPGTHYEQY

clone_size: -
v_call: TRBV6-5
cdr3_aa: ASSYSPRSSYNEQF

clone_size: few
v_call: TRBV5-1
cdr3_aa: ASRAGQTIYEQY

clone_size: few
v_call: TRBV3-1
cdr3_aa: ASSQAGPESYEQY

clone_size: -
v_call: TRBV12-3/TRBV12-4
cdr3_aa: ASRGRNSATNEKLF

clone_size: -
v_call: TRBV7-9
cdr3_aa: ASSHLLTGSYNEQF

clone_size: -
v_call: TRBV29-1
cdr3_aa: SVVGVETWANVLT

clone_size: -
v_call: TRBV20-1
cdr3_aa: SASSGGADTQY

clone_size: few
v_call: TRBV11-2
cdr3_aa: ASSLLGSNTGELF

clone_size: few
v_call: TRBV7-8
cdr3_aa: ATGPAR